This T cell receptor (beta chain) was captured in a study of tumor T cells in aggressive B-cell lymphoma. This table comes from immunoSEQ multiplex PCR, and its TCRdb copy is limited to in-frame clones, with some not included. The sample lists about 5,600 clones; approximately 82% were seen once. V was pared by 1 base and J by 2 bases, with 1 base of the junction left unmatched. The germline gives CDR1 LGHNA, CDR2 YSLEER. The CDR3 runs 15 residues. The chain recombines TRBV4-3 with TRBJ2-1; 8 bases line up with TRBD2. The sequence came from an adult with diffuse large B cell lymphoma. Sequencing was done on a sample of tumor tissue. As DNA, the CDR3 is TGCGCCAGCAGCCAAGGACTAGCGCCCTACAATGAGCAGTTCTTC. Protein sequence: CASSQGLAPYNEQFF.